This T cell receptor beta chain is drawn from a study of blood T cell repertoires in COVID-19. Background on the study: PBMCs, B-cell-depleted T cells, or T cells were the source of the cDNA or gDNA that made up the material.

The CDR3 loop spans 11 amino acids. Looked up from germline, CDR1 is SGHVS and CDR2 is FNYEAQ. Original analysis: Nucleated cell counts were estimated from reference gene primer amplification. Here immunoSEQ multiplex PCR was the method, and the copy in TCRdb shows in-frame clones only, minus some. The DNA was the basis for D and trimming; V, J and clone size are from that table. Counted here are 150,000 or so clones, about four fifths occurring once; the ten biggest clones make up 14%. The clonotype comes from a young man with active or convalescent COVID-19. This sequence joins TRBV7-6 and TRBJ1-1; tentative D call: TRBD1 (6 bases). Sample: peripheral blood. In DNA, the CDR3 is TGTGCGACAACAGGGAGCAAGGAAGCTTTCTTT. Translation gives CATTGSKEAFF.